A single T cell receptor beta chain is shown here with its context. In the authors' methods: Quantification of nucleated cells was approximated via reference gene primer amplification. Clones were sequenced by immunoSEQ multiplex PCR, and TCRdb holds only the in-frame ones, with some missing. V and J calls and clone size are given by that table; D and trimming were obtained from the DNA. This table has 200,000 to 250,000 clones, 85% to 90% appearing once. The cohort comprised adults aged about 18 to 89 years residing in 20 to 25 US areas. Cohorts were assigned according to the clinical history that participants reported. The record originates from a study of blood T cell repertoires in COVID-19. CDR1 is MGHDK, CDR2 SYGVNS, per germline. V was shortened by 6 bases and J by 3 bases, with 14 bases between the two germline ends. The CDR3 is 15 amino acids.

Sequencing was performed on PBMCs or T cells enriched from blood (not recorded which). The sequence was collected from a woman younger than 35 in a cohort exposed to, infected with or recovered from COVID-19 (not recorded which). The chain is built from TRBV25-1 and TRBJ1-4; tentative D call: TRBD1 (5 bases). CDR3 DNA: TGTGCCAGCAGCGCCATCGGGGACTCTAATGAAAAACTGTTTTTT. This gives the protein CASSAIGDSNEKLFF.